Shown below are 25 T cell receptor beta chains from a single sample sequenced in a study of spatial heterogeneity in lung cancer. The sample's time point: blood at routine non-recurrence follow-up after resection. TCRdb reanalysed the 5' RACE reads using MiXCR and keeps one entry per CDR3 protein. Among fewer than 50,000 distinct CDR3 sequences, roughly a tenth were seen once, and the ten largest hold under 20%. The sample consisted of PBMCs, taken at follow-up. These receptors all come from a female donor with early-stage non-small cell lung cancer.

CDR3 sequence: CASSQAGTGVQETQYF. The CDR3 nucleotides are TGTGCCAGCAGCCAAGCCGGGACAGGGGTCCAAGAGACCCAGTACTTC. The chain has TRBV4-2 and TRBJ2-5, with 10 bases aligning to TRBD1. The CDR3 runs 16 residues. Germline loops: CDR1 LGHNA, CDR2 YNFKEQ. The V gene end was trimmed by 1 base and the J gene end by 1 base; junction bases not matched to a gene: 3.

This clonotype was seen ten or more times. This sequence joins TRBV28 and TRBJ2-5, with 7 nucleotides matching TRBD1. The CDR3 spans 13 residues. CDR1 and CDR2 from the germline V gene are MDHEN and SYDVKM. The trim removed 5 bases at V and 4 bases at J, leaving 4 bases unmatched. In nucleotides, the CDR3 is TGTGCCAGCAGTATCGGACAGGCAGAGACCCAGTACTTC. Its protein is CASSIGQAETQYF.

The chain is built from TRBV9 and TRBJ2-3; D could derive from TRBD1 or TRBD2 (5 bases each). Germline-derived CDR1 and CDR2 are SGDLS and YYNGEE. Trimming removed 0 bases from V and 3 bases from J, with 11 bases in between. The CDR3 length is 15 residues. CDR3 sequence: CASSVEGTETDTQYF. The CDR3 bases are TGTGCCAGCAGCGTAGAAGGGACCGAGACAGATACGCAGTATTTT.

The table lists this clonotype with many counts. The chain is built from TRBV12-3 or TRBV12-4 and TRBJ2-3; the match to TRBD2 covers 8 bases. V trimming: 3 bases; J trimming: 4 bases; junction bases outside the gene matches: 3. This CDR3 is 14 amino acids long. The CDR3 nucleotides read TGTGCCAGCAGTTTGTTTAGCGGGGCAGATACGCAGTATTTT. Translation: CASSLFSGADTQYF.

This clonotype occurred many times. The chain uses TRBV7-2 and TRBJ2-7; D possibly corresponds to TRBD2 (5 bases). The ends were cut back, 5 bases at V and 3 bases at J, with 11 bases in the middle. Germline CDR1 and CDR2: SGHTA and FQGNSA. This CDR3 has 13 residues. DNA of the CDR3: TGTGCCAGCAGCCCGCGGGCAGGCTACGAGCAGTACTTC. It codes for CASSPRAGYEQYF.

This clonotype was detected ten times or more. DNA for the CDR3: TGTGCCAGCAGTCGAAGCTCTGGGGCCAACGTCCTGACTTTC. This encodes CASSRSSGANVLTF. The gene calls are TRBV6-2 or TRBV6-3 and TRBJ2-6, with D hard to call. CDR3 length: 14 residues. Trimming took off 5 bases at V and 0 bases at J, with 5 bases between the two ends. Germline loops: CDR1 MNHEY, CDR2 SVGEGT.

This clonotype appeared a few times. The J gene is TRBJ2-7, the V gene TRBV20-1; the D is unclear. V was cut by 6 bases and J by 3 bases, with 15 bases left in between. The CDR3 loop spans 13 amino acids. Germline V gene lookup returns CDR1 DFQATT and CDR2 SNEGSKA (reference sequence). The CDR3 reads CSAQSGVIYEQYF. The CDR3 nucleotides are TGCAGTGCCCAAAGTGGGGTGATCTACGAGCAGTACTTC.

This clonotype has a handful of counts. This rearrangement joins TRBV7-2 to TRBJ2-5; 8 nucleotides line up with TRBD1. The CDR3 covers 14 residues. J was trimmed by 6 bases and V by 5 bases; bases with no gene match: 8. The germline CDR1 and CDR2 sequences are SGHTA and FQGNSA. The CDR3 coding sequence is TGTGCCAGCAGCGCCAGACAGGGGATCCAGACCCAGTACTTC. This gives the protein CASSARQGIQTQYF.

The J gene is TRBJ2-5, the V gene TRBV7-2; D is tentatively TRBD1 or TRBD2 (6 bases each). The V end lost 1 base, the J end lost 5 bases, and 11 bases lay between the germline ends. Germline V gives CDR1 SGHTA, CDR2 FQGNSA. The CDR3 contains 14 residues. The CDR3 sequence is CASSLGGAWETQYF. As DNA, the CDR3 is TGTGCCAGCAGCTTAGGGGGGGCCTGGGAGACCCAGTACTTC.

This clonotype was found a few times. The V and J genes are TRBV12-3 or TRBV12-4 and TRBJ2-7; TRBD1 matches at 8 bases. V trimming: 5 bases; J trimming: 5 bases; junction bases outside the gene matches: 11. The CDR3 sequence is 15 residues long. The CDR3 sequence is CASSPRQGSRNEQYF. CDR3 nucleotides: TGTGCCAGCAGTCCACGACAGGGGTCTAGGAACGAGCAGTACTTC.

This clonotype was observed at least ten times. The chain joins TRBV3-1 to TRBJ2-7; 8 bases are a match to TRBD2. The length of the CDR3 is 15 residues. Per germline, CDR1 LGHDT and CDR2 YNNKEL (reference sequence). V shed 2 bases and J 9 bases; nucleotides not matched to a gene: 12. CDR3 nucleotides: TGTGCCAGCAGCCAATACGCCGGGACTAGTTTCGCGCAGTACTTC. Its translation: CASSQYAGTSFAQYF.

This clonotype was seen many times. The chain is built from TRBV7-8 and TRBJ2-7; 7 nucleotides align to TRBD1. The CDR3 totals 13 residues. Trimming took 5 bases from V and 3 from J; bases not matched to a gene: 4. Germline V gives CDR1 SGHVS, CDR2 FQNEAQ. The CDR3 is CASSLGQDYEQYF. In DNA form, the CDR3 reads TGTGCCAGCAGCCTCGGACAGGACTACGAGCAGTACTTC. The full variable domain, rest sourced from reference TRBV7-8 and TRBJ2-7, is GAGVSQSPRYKVAKRGQDVALRCDPISGHVSLFWYQQALGQGPEFLTYFQNEAQLDKSGLPSDRFFAERPEGSVSTLKIQRTQQEDSAVYLCASSLGQDYEQYFGPGTRLTVT.

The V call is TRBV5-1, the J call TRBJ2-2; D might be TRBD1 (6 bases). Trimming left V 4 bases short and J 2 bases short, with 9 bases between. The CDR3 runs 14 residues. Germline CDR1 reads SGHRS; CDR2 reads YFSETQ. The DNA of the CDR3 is TGCGCCAGCAGCCCGGACAGCAACACCGGGGAGCTGTTTTTT. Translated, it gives CASSPDSNTGELFF.

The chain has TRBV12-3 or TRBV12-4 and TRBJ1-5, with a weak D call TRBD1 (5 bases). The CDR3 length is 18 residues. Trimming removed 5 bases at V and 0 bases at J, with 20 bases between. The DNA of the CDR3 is TGTGCCAGCAGTCTTTCCGATTGGACACTTTATAGCAATCAGCCCCAGCATTTT. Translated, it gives CASSLSDWTLYSNQPQHF.

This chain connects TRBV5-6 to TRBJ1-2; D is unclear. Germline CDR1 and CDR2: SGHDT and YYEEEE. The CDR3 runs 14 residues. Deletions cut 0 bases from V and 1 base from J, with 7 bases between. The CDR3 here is CASSLGARNYGYTF. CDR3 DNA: TGTGCCAGCAGCTTGGGGGCCCGTAACTATGGCTACACCTTC.

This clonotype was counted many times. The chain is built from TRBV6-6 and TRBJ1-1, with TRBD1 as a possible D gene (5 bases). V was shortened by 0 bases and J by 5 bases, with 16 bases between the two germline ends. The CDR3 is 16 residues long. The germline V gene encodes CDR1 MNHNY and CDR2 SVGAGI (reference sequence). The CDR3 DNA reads TGTGCCAGCAGTTACTCGATGGGACCCGGTGGGACTGAAGCTTTCTTT. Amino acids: CASSYSMGPGGTEAFF.

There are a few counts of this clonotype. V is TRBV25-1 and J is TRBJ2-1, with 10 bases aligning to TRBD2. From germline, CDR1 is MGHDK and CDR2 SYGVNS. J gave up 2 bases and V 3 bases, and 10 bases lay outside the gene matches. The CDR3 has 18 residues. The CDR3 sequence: CASSDPGRLAGAYNEQFF. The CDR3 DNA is TGTGCCAGCAGTGATCCCGGGAGGCTAGCGGGGGCCTACAATGAGCAGTTCTTC.

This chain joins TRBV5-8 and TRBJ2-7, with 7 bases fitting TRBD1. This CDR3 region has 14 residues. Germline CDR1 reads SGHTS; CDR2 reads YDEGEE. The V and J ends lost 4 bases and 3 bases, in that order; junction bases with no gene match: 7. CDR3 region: CASSPETGIYEQYF. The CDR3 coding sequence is TGTGCCAGCAGCCCGGAGACAGGGATCTACGAGCAGTACTTC.

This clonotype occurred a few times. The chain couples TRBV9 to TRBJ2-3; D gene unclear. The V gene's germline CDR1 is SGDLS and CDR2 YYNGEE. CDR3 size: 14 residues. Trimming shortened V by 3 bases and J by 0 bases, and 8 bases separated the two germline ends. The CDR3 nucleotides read TGTGCCAGCAGCGCTCTCCCCAGCACAGATACGCAGTATTTT. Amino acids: CASSALPSTDTQYF.

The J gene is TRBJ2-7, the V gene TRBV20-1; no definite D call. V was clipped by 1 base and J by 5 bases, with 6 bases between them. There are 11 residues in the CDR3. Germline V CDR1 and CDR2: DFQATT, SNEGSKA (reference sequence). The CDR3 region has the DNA TGCAGTGCTAGAGCTACCGACGAGCAGTACTTC. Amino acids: CSARATDEQYF.

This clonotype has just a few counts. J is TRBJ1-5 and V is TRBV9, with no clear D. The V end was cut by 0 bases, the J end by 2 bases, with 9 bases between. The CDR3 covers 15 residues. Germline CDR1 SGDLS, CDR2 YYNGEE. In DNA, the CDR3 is TGTGCCAGCAGCGTAGACGGGGTTCGCAATCAGCCCCAGCATTTT. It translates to CASSVDGVRNQPQHF.

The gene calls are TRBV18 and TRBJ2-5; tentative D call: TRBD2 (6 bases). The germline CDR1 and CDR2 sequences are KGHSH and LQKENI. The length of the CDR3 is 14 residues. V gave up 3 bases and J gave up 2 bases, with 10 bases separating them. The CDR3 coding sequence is TGTGCCAGCTCACCCTTCGGGGGTCAAGAGACCCAGTACTTC. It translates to CASSPFGGQETQYF.

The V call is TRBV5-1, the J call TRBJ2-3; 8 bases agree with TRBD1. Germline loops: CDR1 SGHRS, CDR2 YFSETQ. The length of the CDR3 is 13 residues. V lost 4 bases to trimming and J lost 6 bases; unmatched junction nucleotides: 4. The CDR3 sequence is CASSRTGLDTQYF. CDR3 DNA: TGCGCCAGCAGCCGGACAGGGCTGGATACGCAGTATTTT.

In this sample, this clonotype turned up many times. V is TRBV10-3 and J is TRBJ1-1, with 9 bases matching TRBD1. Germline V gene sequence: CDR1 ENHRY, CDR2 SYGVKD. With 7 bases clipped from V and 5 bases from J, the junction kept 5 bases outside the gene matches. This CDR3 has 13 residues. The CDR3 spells CAIMEDRGTEAFF. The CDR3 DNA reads TGTGCCATCATGGAGGACAGGGGAACTGAAGCTTTCTTT.

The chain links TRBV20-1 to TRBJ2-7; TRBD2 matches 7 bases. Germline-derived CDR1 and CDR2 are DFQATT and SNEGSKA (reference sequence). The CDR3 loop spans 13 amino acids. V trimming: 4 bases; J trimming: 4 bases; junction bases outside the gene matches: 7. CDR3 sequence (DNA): TGCAGTGCTAAGATACCGGGAGGTTACGAGCAGTACTTC. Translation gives CSAKIPGGYEQYF.